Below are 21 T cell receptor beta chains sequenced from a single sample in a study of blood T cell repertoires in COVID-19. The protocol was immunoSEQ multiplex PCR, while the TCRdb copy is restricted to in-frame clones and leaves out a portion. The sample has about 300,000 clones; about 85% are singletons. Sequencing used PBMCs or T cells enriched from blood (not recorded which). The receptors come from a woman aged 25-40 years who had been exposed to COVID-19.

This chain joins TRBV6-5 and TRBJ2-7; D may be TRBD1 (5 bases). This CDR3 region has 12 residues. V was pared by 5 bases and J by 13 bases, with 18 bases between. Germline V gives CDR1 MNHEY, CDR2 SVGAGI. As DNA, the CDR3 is TGTGCCAGCAGTCCCCGGACACGAACCCTATACTTC. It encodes CASSPRTRTLYF.

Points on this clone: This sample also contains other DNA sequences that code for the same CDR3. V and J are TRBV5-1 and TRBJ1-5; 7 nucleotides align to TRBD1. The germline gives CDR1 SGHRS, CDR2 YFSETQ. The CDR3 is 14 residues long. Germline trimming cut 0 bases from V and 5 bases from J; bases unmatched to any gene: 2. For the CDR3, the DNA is TGCGCCAGCAGCTTGGAGGGGGCTGATCAGCCCCAGCATTTT. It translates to CASSLEGADQPQHF.

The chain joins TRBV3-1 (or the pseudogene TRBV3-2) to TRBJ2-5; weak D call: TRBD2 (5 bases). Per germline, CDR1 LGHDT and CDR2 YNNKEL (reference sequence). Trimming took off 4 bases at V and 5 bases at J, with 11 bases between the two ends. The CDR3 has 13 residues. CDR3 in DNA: TGTGCCAGCAGCCCACTAGTGTCCGAGACCCAGTACTTC. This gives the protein CASSPLVSETQYF.

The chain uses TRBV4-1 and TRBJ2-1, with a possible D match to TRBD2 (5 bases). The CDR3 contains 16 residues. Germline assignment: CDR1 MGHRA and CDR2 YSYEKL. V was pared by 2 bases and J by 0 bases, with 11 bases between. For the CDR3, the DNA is TGCGCCAGCAGCCAAATACTAGGTAGCTCCTACAATGAGCAGTTCTTC. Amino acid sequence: CASSQILGSSYNEQFF.

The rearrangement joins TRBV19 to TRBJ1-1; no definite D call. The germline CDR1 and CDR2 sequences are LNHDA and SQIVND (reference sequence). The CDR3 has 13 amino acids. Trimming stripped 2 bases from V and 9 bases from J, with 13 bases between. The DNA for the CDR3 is TGTGCCAGTAGTATAAACGTGGCTCCTCAAGCTTTCTTT. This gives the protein CASSINVAPQAFF.

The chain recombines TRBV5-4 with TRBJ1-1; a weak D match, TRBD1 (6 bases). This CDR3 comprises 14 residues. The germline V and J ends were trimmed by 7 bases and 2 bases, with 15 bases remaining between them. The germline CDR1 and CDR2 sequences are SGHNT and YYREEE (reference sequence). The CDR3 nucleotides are TGTGCCAGCTCCCGGAACAGGGACAACACTGAAGCTTTCTTT. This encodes CASSRNRDNTEAFF.

Here the CDR3 DNA reads TGTGCCAGTACAGTCCATAGCAATCAGCCCCAGCATTTT. This sequence encodes CASTVHSNQPQHF. V and J are TRBV19 and TRBJ1-5; no reliable D call. V was trimmed by 7 bases and J by 0 bases, leaving 7 bases between them. This CDR3 has 13 amino acids. Germline CDR1 LNHDA, CDR2 SQIVND (reference sequence).

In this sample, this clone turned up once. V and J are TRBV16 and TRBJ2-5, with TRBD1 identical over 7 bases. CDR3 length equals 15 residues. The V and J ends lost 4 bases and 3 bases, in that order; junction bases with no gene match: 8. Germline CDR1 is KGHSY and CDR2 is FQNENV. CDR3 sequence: CASSLLGTDEETQYF. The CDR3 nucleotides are TGTGCCAGCAGCCTGCTCGGGACAGACGAAGAGACCCAGTACTTC.

In DNA, the CDR3 is TGTGCCAGCAGTTTGGGGAACAGGCCTTTCTCTGGGGCCAACGTCCTGACTTTC. It specifies CASSLGNRPFSGANVLTF. J is TRBJ2-6 and V is TRBV28; D possibly corresponds to TRBD1 (5 bases). The CDR3 length is 18 residues. Between the trimmed V and J ends, which lost 3 bases and 0 bases, there was a span of 15 bases. Germline V gives CDR1 MDHEN, CDR2 SYDVKM.

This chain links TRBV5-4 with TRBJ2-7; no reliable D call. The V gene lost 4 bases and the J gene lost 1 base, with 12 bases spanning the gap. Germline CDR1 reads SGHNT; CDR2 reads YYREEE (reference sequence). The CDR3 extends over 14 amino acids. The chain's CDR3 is CASSRGADSYEQYF. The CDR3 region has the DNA TGTGCCAGCAGCCGTGGTGCGGATTCCTACGAGCAGTACTTC.

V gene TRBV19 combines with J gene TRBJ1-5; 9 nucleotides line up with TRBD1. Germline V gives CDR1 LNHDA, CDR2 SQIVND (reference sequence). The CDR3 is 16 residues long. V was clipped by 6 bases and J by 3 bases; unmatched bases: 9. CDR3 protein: CASSLGTGSNNQPQHF. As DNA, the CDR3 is TGTGCCAGTAGCCTCGGGACAGGGTCCAACAATCAGCCCCAGCATTTT.

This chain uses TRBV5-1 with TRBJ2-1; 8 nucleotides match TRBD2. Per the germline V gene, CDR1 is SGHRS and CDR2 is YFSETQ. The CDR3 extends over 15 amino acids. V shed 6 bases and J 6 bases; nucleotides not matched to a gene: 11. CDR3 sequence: CASNRRTSGSNEQFF. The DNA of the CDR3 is TGCGCCAGCAACAGACGAACTAGCGGTAGCAATGAGCAGTTCTTC.

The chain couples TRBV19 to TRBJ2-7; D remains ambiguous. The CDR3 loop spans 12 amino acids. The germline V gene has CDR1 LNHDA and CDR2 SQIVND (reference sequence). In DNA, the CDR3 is TGTGTTGGTGGGCTACCCTCCTACGAGCAGTACTTC. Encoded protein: CVGGLPSYEQYF.

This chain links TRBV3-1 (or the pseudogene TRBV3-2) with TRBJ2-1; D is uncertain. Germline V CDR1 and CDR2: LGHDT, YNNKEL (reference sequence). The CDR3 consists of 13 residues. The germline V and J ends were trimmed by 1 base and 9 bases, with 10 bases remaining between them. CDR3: CASSQATFSEQFF. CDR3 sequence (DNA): TGTGCCAGCAGCCAAGCTACCTTTTCTGAGCAGTTCTTC.

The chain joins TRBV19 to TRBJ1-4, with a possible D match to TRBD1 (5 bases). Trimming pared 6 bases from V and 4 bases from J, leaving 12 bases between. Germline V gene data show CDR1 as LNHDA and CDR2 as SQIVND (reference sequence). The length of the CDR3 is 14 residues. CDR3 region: CASSLQVINEKLFF. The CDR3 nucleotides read TGTGCCAGTAGCCTACAGGTGATTAATGAAAAACTGTTTTTT.

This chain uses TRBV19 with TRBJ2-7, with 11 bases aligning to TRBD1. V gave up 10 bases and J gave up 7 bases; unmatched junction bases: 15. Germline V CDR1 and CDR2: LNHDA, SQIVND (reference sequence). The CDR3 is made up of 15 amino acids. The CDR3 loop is CATSRTGQGAREQYF. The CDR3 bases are TGTGCCACCTCTAGGACCGGACAGGGGGCTCGGGAGCAGTACTTC.

CDR3 region: CASSPEEGRYEQYF. The DNA for the CDR3 is TGTGCCAGCAGCCCAGAGGAGGGACGGTACGAGCAGTACTTC. The V call is TRBV7-9, the J call TRBJ2-7, with TRBD2 as a possible D gene (6 bases). From germline, CDR1 is SEHNR and CDR2 FQNEAQ (reference sequence). The CDR3 has 14 residues. Trimming pared 5 bases from V and 4 bases from J, leaving 15 bases between.

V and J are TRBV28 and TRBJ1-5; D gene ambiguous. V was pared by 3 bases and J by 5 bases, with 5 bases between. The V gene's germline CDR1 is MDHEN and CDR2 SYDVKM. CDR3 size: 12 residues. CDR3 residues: CASSFRDQPQHF. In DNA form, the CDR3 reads TGTGCCAGCAGTTTCCGAGATCAGCCCCAGCATTTT.

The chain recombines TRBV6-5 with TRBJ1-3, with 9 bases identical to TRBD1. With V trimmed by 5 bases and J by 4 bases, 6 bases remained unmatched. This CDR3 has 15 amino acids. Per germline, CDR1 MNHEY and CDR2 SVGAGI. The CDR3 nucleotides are TGTGCCAGCAGTCAGGGACAGGGTCGGGGAAACACCATATATTTT. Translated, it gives CASSQGQGRGNTIYF.

The DNA for the CDR3 is TGTGCCAGCACCGGGGGAAGCGAGATTTATAGCAATCAGCCCCAGCATTTT. This encodes CASTGGSEIYSNQPQHF. The chain links TRBV28 to TRBJ1-5, with D possibly being TRBD1 (5 bases). Trimming left V 7 bases short and J 0 bases short, with 19 bases between. Germline V gene data show CDR1 as MDHEN and CDR2 as SYDVKM. The CDR3 spans 17 residues. Using reference TRBV28 and TRBJ1-5 for the parts outside the CDR3, the full variable domain is DVKVTQSSRYLVKRTGEKVFLECVQDMDHENMFWYRQDPGLGLRLIYFSYDVKMKEKGDIPEGYSVSREKKERFSLILESASTNQTSMYLCASTGGSEIYSNQPQHFGDGTRLSIL.

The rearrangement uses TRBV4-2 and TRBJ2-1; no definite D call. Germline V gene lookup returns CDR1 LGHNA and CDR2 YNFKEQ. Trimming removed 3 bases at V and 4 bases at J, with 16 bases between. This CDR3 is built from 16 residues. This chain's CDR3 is CASSQSLPPLYNEQFF. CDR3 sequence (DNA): TGTGCCAGCAGCCAGAGCCTCCCCCCCCTATACAATGAGCAGTTCTTC.